Each of the 23 T cell receptor beta chains below was sequenced from the same sample in a study of T cell responses to AZD1222 COVID-19 vaccine. The assay was immunoSEQ multiplex PCR, and TCRdb's table has in-frame clones only and misses some. The sample records under 150,000 clones, around 90% being singletons. This sample comprised peripheral blood, obtained on day 0 of AZD1222 vaccination. These TCRs come from an adult in good health.

This clone occurred once. The V gene is TRBV6-5, the J gene TRBJ1-2, with 7 bases matching TRBD1. CDR1 MNHEY and CDR2 SVGAGI come from the germline V gene. The length of the CDR3 is 12 residues. The ends lost 7 bases at V and 3 bases at J; junction bases unmatched: 2. DNA of the CDR3: TGTGCCAGCACTGGGACAGACTATGGCTACACCTTC. Its protein is CASTGTDYGYTF.

The CDR3 is CASRFSGTGGNTIYF. CDR3 DNA: TGCGCCAGCAGGTTTTCCGGGACAGGAGGAAACACCATATATTTT. The chain recombines TRBV5-1 with TRBJ1-3, with 8 bases identical to TRBD1. The germline V gene encodes CDR1 SGHRS and CDR2 YFSETQ. This CDR3 is 15 amino acids long. Trimming removed 5 bases from V and 4 bases from J; junction bases left unmatched: 8.

This sequence joins TRBV28 and TRBJ1-1; 7 nucleotides line up with TRBD1. From germline, CDR1 is MDHEN and CDR2 SYDVKM. The CDR3 spans 15 residues. After removal of 5 bases from V and 1 base from J, the junction contained 7 bases not matched to a gene. The CDR3 nucleotides are TGTGCCAGCAGTACCGGCACAGGGGAGAACACTGAAGCTTTCTTT. It is translated as CASSTGTGENTEAFF.

This chain connects TRBV19 to TRBJ2-5; unclear D gene. CDR3 length equals 18 residues. V dropped 4 bases and J dropped 5 bases, with 26 bases sitting between them. CDR1 is LNHDA and CDR2 is SQIVND in the germline V gene (reference sequence). The CDR3 bases are TGTGCCAGTAGTAGAACCCACTCAGCATCCGGGCATGGGGAGACCCAGTACTTC. This encodes CASSRTHSASGHGETQYF.

The chain recombines TRBV3-1 (or the pseudogene TRBV3-2) with TRBJ2-7; D is unresolved. The CDR3 totals 14 residues. V was pared by 1 base and J by 3 bases, with 10 bases between. CDR1 is LGHDT, CDR2 YNNKEL, per germline (reference sequence). CDR3 sequence (DNA): TGTGCCAGCAGCCAAGGAACTTTGAACTACGAGCAGTACTTC. Translation: CASSQGTLNYEQYF.

The chain recombines TRBV5-4 with TRBJ1-1, with a tentative D call TRBD1 (6 bases). Per germline, CDR1 SGHNT and CDR2 YYREEE (reference sequence). The CDR3 runs to 16 residues. With 0 bases removed from V and 3 bases from J, the gap between germline ends came to 15 bases. The CDR3 region is CASSLVQGVFDTEAFF. In DNA, the CDR3 is TGTGCCAGCAGCTTGGTACAGGGAGTGTTTGACACTGAAGCTTTCTTT.

This sequence joins TRBV24-1 and TRBJ2-2; no clear D gene. Trimming shortened V by 3 bases and J by 5 bases, and 9 bases separated the two germline ends. Germline-derived CDR1 and CDR2 are KGHDR and SFDVKD. The CDR3 contains 14 residues. CDR3 DNA sequence: TGTGCCACCAGTGATCCTACCAAGACCGGGGAGCTGTTTTTT. Encoded protein: CATSDPTKTGELFF.

The chain carries TRBV3-1 (or the pseudogene TRBV3-2) and TRBJ2-6; D is ambiguous. Per germline, CDR1 LGHDT and CDR2 YNNKEL (reference sequence). CDR3 size: 18 residues. The V and J ends lost 0 bases and 0 bases respectively, with 12 bases between them. The CDR3 bases are TGTGCCAGCAGCCAAGATTCAGTGCGACTCTCTGGGGCCAACGTCCTGACTTTC. Protein sequence: CASSQDSVRLSGANVLTF.

This chain joins TRBV4-1 and TRBJ2-1, with a possible D match to TRBD1 (6 bases). CDR1 and CDR2 (germline): MGHRA, YSYEKL. The V end was cut by 3 bases, the J end by 0 bases, with 12 bases between. This CDR3 comprises 16 residues. CDR3 DNA: TGCGCCAGCAGCCAGACACAGGGTTTCTCCTACAATGAGCAGTTCTTC. This codes for CASSQTQGFSYNEQFF.

J is TRBJ2-7 and V is TRBV28; 10 bases map to TRBD1. Germline assignment: CDR1 MDHEN and CDR2 SYDVKM. The trim removed 2 bases at V and 2 bases at J, leaving 3 bases unmatched. The CDR3 consists of 15 residues. The CDR3 DNA is TGTGCCAGCAGTTTACCGACAGGGGGCCCCTACGAGCAGTACTTC. It encodes CASSLPTGGPYEQYF.

The chain combines TRBV20-1 with TRBJ1-1; no reliable D call. Germline loops: CDR1 DFQATT, CDR2 SNEGSKA (reference sequence). The CDR3 runs 11 residues. Trimming left V 3 bases short and J 14 bases short, with 16 bases between. In DNA, the CDR3 is TGCAGTGCTAGTCAAGAGTATGAACGCTTCTTT. Translating it yields CSASQEYERFF.

This chain joins TRBV19 and TRBJ1-3; 8 bases are shared with TRBD1. Germline CDR1 is LNHDA and CDR2 is SQIVND (reference sequence). V dropped 4 bases and J dropped 1; count of bases not matched to a gene: 6. This CDR3 spans 16 amino acids. For the CDR3, the DNA is TGTGCCAGTAGTACCCTCCGACAGGGGTCTGGAAACACCATATATTTT. Translating it yields CASSTLRQGSGNTIYF.

The chain recombines TRBV2 with TRBJ1-4; D remains ambiguous. The CDR3 totals 13 residues. Germline CDR1 is SNHLY and CDR2 is FYNNEI. Trimming shortened V by 6 bases and J by 6 bases, and 11 bases separated the two germline ends. CDR3 protein: CASRPTEDEKLFF. CDR3 DNA: TGTGCCAGCAGGCCGACGGAGGATGAAAAACTGTTTTTT.

This chain joins TRBV5-1 and TRBJ1-4, with 9 nucleotides matching TRBD1. The CDR3 runs to 16 residues. The J segment lost 4 bases and the V segment lost 4 bases, leaving 8 bases of the junction unmatched. Germline V lookup: CDR1 SGHRS, CDR2 YFSETQ. CDR3 in DNA: TGCGCCAGCAGCCTTATGGGACAGGGCGATAATGAAAAACTGTTTTTT. Protein: CASSLMGQGDNEKLFF.

This clone was seen a single time. This chain connects TRBV19 to TRBJ2-6; 9 bases are shared with TRBD1. This CDR3 has 20 amino acids. V dropped 7 bases and J dropped 0; count of bases not matched to a gene: 16. Germline V gene data show CDR1 as LNHDA and CDR2 as SQIVND (reference sequence). The CDR3 loop reads CASIVSPRTGAFSGANVLTF. Here the CDR3 DNA reads TGTGCCAGTATCGTATCCCCGAGGACAGGGGCATTCTCTGGGGCCAACGTCCTGACTTTC. Looking up the rest from reference TRBV19 and TRBJ2-6 gives the full variable domain: DGGITQSPKYLFRKEGQNVTLSCEQNLNHDAMYWYRQDPGQGLRLIYYSQIVNDFQKGDIAEGYSVSREKKESFPLTVTSAQKNPTAFYLCASIVSPRTGAFSGANVLTFGAGSRLTVL.

The chain has TRBV19 and TRBJ2-7; D possibly matches TRBD1 or TRBD2 (5 bases each). The CDR3 contains 14 residues. CDR1 and CDR2 from the germline V gene are LNHDA and SQIVND (reference sequence). Between the trimmed V and J ends, which lost 3 bases and 7 bases, there was a span of 16 bases. CDR3 nucleotides: TGTGCCAGTAGTATCGCTGGGGGTTTAGGGGAGCAGTACTTC. Its protein product is CASSIAGGLGEQYF.

The table lists this clone with a few counts. The V call is TRBV27, the J call TRBJ1-1, with D uncertain. The V gene's germline CDR1 is MNHEY and CDR2 SMNVEV (reference sequence). Trimming took 4 bases from V and 1 from J, leaving 10 bases between them. The CDR3 sequence is 14 residues long. The CDR3 nucleotides are TGTGCCAGCAGTTGGGATCGTCGGAACACTGAAGCTTTCTTT. It encodes CASSWDRRNTEAFF.

The table lists this clone with a count of one. The chain joins TRBV7-9 to TRBJ2-1, with D possibly being TRBD2 (7 bases). CDR1 is SEHNR, CDR2 FQNEAQ, per germline (reference sequence). The CDR3 is 15 residues long. With 2 bases removed from V and 4 bases from J, the gap between germline ends came to 12 bases. DNA for the CDR3: TGTGCCAGCAGCTTACCGGGGGGACAATACAATGAGCAGTTCTTC. This sequence encodes CASSLPGGQYNEQFF. Together with reference TRBV7-9 and TRBJ2-1, the CDR3 gives the full variable domain: DTGVSQNPRHKITKRGQNVTFRCDPISEHNRLYWYRQTLGQGPEFLTYFQNEAQLEKSRLLSDRFSAERPKGSFSTLEIQRTEQGDSAMYLCASSLPGGQYNEQFFGPGTRLTVL.

The chain joins TRBV15 to TRBJ2-3; D gene uncertain. The CDR3 consists of 14 residues. Germline assignment: CDR1 LNHNV and CDR2 YYDKDF (reference sequence). V dropped 0 bases and J dropped 2 bases, with 6 bases sitting between them. The CDR3, as DNA: TGTGCCACCAGCAGAGATTCGCCCACAGATACGCAGTATTTT. Its protein product is CATSRDSPTDTQYF.

This clone was observed once. The chain has TRBV7-9 and TRBJ2-1, with D possibly being TRBD1 (6 bases). The V end lost 3 bases, the J end lost 7 bases, and 16 bases lay between the germline ends. The germline V gene encodes CDR1 SEHNR and CDR2 FQNEAQ (reference sequence). This CDR3 has 15 residues. The CDR3 nucleotides read TGTGCCAGCAGCTTTTACAAAGGGGGTGCGAATGAGCAGTTCTTC. Protein product: CASSFYKGGANEQFF.

The chain has TRBV28 and TRBJ2-2; D remains unclear. This CDR3 is built from 12 residues. Germline V gives CDR1 MDHEN, CDR2 SYDVKM. Trimming shortened V by 6 bases and J by 7 bases, and 9 bases separated the two germline ends. Written as DNA, the CDR3 is TGTGCCAGCAGCAGGTCGTACGGGGAGCTGTTTTTT. This translates into CASSRSYGELFF.

This clone appeared once. The chain uses TRBV7-2 and TRBJ2-1; 8 bases match TRBD2. The ends lost 5 bases at V and 8 bases at J; junction bases unmatched: 11. Germline V CDR1 and CDR2: SGHTA, FQGNSA. The CDR3 consists of 15 residues. DNA of the CDR3: TGTGCCAGCAGCAAAACCGGGACTAGTTACGATGAGCAGTTCTTC. It yields the protein CASSKTGTSYDEQFF. The whole variable domain, filled in from reference TRBV7-2 and TRBJ2-1, reads GAGVSQSPSNKVTEKGKDVELRCDPISGHTALYWYRQSLGQGLEFLIYFQGNSAPDKSGLPSDRFSAERTGGSVSTLTIQRTQQEDSAVYLCASSKTGTSYDEQFFGPGTRLTVL.

The chain employs TRBV5-1 and TRBJ2-7, with 7 bases matching TRBD1. Germline-derived CDR1 and CDR2 are SGHRS and YFSETQ. CDR3 length equals 14 residues. V lost 0 bases, J lost 2 bases, and 2 bases stayed unmatched. In DNA form, the CDR3 reads TGCGCCAGCAGCTTGGACAGGGGAGCCTACGAGCAGTACTTC. It is translated as CASSLDRGAYEQYF.